The rows below give T cell receptor beta chains drawn from one sample of a study of blood T cell repertoires in COVID-19. Profiling relied on immunoSEQ multiplex PCR, and the TCRdb table lists in-frame clones only, not all of them. The table has 170,000 or so clones, 80% to 85% seen once; the top ten hold under 10%. Specimen: peripheral blood. All receptors derive from a woman in her 70s with COVID-19, enrolled during active disease. Each CDR3 is given with its conserved first and last residue. A D gene is named only where the DNA matches it firmly. The size entry is marked missing in some rows and otherwise reads once, few, many or a size class.

clone size: -; J gene: TRBJ2-7; V gene: TRBV5-1; D gene: TRBD2; CDR3 protein: CASRSGGRTQEQYF; CDR3 DNA: TGCGCCAGCAGATCGGGCGGGAGAACTCAAGAGCAGTACTTC
clone size: -; J gene: TRBJ2-5; V gene: TRBV18; D gene: -; CDR3 protein: CASSPGVGREETQYF; CDR3 DNA: TGTGCCAGCTCACCAGGAGTCGGCAGGGAAGAGACCCAGTACTTC
clone size: -; J gene: TRBJ2-3; V gene: TRBV7-7; D gene: TRBD2; CDR3 protein: CASSPSAGATDTQYF; CDR3 DNA: TGTGCCAGCAGCCCCTCAGCGGGAGCAACAGATACGCAGTATTTT
clone size: -; J gene: TRBJ2-3; V gene: TRBV30; D gene: TRBD2; CDR3 protein: CAWSTSGRVQSF; CDR3 DNA: TGTGCCTGGAGTACTAGCGGGAGAGTACAGTCATTT
clone size: -; J gene: TRBJ2-1; V gene: TRBV29-1; D gene: TRBD2; CDR3 protein: CSPREDHEQFF; CDR3 DNA: TGCAGCCCCCGGGAGGATCATGAGCAGTTCTTC
clone size: -; J gene: TRBJ1-6; V gene: TRBV6-5; D gene: -; CDR3 protein: CASSPPTGLSSPLHF; CDR3 DNA: TGTGCCAGCAGTCCCCCGACAGGACTTTCTTCACCCCTCCACTTT
clone size: -; J gene: TRBJ1-1; V gene: TRBV28; D gene: -; CDR3 protein: CASSIGGARNTEAFF; CDR3 DNA: TGTGCCAGCAGCATTGGGGGGGCGCGGAACACTGAAGCTTTCTTT
clone size: -; J gene: TRBJ2-3; V gene: TRBV29-1; D gene: -; CDR3 protein: CSVGDFQSTDTQYF; CDR3 DNA: TGCAGCGTTGGGGACTTCCAAAGCACAGATACGCAGTATTTT
clone size: -; J gene: TRBJ2-1; V gene: TRBV3-1/TRBV3-2; D gene: -; CDR3 protein: CASSQEGGQGDRNEQFF; CDR3 DNA: TGTGCCAGCAGCCAAGAAGGGGGGCAGGGGGATCGCAATGAGCAGTTCTTC
clone size: -; J gene: TRBJ1-5; V gene: TRBV28; D gene: TRBD1; CDR3 protein: CASSLQGAGYQPQHF; CDR3 DNA: TGTGCCAGCAGTTTACAGGGGGCAGGGTATCAGCCCCAGCATTTT
clone size: few; J gene: TRBJ2-3; V gene: TRBV29-1; D gene: -; CDR3 protein: CSETRQPSTDTQYF; CDR3 DNA: TGCAGCGAGACGAGGCAGCCAAGCACAGATACGCAGTATTTT
clone size: -; J gene: TRBJ1-1; V gene: TRBV19; D gene: TRBD1; CDR3 protein: CASSADRANTEAFF; CDR3 DNA: TGTGCCAGTAGTGCCGACAGGGCGAACACTGAAGCTTTCTTT
clone size: -; J gene: TRBJ2-7; V gene: TRBV5-1; D gene: -; CDR3 protein: CASSLGEETVYEQYF; CDR3 DNA: TGCGCCAGCAGCTTGGGCGAGGAGACTGTCTACGAGCAGTACTTC
clone size: -; J gene: TRBJ1-2; V gene: TRBV5-4; D gene: -; CDR3 protein: CASSSDGNYGYTF; CDR3 DNA: TGTGCCAGCAGCTCAGACGGGAACTATGGCTACACCTTC
clone size: -; J gene: TRBJ2-2; V gene: TRBV28; D gene: TRBD2; CDR3 protein: CASETSGISTGELFF; CDR3 DNA: TGTGCCAGCGAAACTAGCGGGATTTCCACCGGGGAGCTGTTTTTT
clone size: -; J gene: TRBJ1-5; V gene: TRBV28; D gene: TRBD1; CDR3 protein: CASSPPDRGLRNQPQHF; CDR3 DNA: TGTGCCAGCAGTCCTCCGGACAGGGGGCTTCGCAATCAGCCCCAGCATTTT
clone size: -; J gene: TRBJ2-6; V gene: TRBV27; D gene: -; CDR3 protein: CSSRGVASGANVLTF; CDR3 DNA: TGTAGCAGCAGAGGGGTAGCCTCTGGGGCCAACGTCCTGACTTTC
clone size: -; J gene: TRBJ2-1; V gene: TRBV30; D gene: TRBD2; CDR3 protein: CAWSVLLGSGSPGSYNEQFF; CDR3 DNA: TGTGCCTGGAGTGTACTCCTTGGTAGCGGGAGCCCCGGCTCCTACAATGAGCAGTTCTTC
clone size: -; J gene: TRBJ1-2; V gene: TRBV19; D gene: TRBD1; CDR3 protein: CASRPTGNLHGYTF; CDR3 DNA: TGTGCCAGTAGACCGACAGGGAACCTTCATGGCTACACCTTC
clone size: -; J gene: TRBJ2-5; V gene: TRBV6-8; D gene: TRBD1; CDR3 protein: CASRDRTDRESQETQYF; CDR3 DNA: TGTGCCAGCAGGGACAGGACGGACAGAGAAAGTCAAGAGACCCAGTACTTC
clone size: -; J gene: TRBJ1-4; V gene: TRBV7-9; D gene: -; CDR3 protein: CASSSTPGSGSEKLFF; CDR3 DNA: TGTGCCAGCAGCTCAACCCCAGGGTCCGGCTCCGAAAAACTGTTTTTT
clone size: few; J gene: TRBJ1-1; V gene: TRBV18; D gene: -; CDR3 protein: CASSQGPDAEAFF; CDR3 DNA: TGTGCCAGCTCACAGGGGCCTGACGCTGAAGCTTTCTTT
clone size: -; J gene: TRBJ2-1; V gene: TRBV9; D gene: -; CDR3 protein: CASTSQGTKYNEQFF; CDR3 DNA: TGTGCCAGCACCTCCCAGGGAACTAAATACAATGAGCAGTTCTTC
clone size: -; J gene: TRBJ2-1; V gene: TRBV27; D gene: TRBD2; CDR3 protein: CASRPLAGGPNEQFF; CDR3 DNA: TGTGCCAGCAGACCCCTGGCGGGAGGGCCAAATGAGCAGTTCTTC
clone size: -; J gene: TRBJ2-2; V gene: TRBV5-4; D gene: TRBD2; CDR3 protein: CASSLSGSVTGELFF; CDR3 DNA: TGTGCCAGCAGCTTGAGCGGGAGTGTCACCGGGGAGCTGTTTTTT
clone size: -; J gene: TRBJ2-5; V gene: TRBV5-8; D gene: TRBD2; CDR3 protein: CASSKAGGRETQYF; CDR3 DNA: TGTGCCAGCAGCAAAGCGGGAGGGCGAGAGACCCAGTACTTC
clone size: -; J gene: TRBJ1-4; V gene: TRBV7-2; D gene: -; CDR3 protein: CASSLGMIGPPNEKLFF; CDR3 DNA: TGTGCCAGCAGCTTAGGAATGATCGGTCCGCCTAATGAAAAACTGTTTTTT
clone size: once; J gene: TRBJ2-1; V gene: TRBV12-5; D gene: TRBD2; CDR3 protein: CASGLVFGGRYEQFF; CDR3 DNA: TGTGCTAGTGGTTTGGTATTCGGCGGGAGATATGAGCAGTTCTTC
clone size: -; J gene: TRBJ2-1; V gene: TRBV5-4; D gene: TRBD2; CDR3 protein: CASSLPGGSSNEQFF; CDR3 DNA: TGTGCCAGCAGCTTGCCGGGAGGGAGTAGTAATGAGCAGTTCTTC
clone size: -; J gene: TRBJ2-1; V gene: TRBV7-2; D gene: TRBD2; CDR3 protein: CASSTGTNSQEQFF; CDR3 DNA: TGTGCCAGCAGCACCGGGACTAACTCCCAAGAGCAGTTCTTC
clone size: -; J gene: TRBJ1-1; V gene: TRBV5-1; D gene: TRBD1; CDR3 protein: CASSFDPGQGHMNTEAFF; CDR3 DNA: TGCGCCAGCAGCTTCGACCCGGGACAGGGACACATGAACACTGAAGCTTTCTTT
clone size: -; J gene: TRBJ2-2; V gene: TRBV11-3; D gene: TRBD2; CDR3 protein: CASSSGLAGSNTGEKFF; CDR3 DNA: TGTGCCAGCAGCTCTGGACTAGCGGGATCGAACACCGGGGAAAAATTTTTT
clone size: -; J gene: TRBJ2-1; V gene: TRBV11-1; D gene: -; CDR3 protein: CASGDVHGSTYNEQFF; CDR3 DNA: TGTGCCAGCGGGGACGTACACGGGAGTACCTACAATGAGCAGTTCTTC
clone size: -; J gene: TRBJ1-2; V gene: TRBV12-3/TRBV12-4; D gene: TRBD1; CDR3 protein: CASTRQGYGYTF; CDR3 DNA: TGTGCCAGCACCCGACAGGGTTACGGCTACACCTTC
clone size: -; J gene: TRBJ2-5; V gene: TRBV7-9; D gene: TRBD2; CDR3 protein: CASSWASGGARQETQYF; CDR3 DNA: TGTGCCAGCAGCTGGGCTAGCGGGGGGGCCCGCCAAGAGACCCAGTACTTC
clone size: -; J gene: TRBJ1-1; V gene: TRBV19; D gene: TRBD1; CDR3 protein: CASSTRRQGAEAFF; CDR3 DNA: TGTGCCAGTAGTACCCGTCGTCAGGGGGCAGAAGCTTTCTTT
clone size: -; J gene: TRBJ1-2; V gene: TRBV19; D gene: TRBD1; CDR3 protein: CASSRDRVGDYGYTF; CDR3 DNA: TGTGCCAGTAGCCGCGACAGGGTGGGCGACTATGGCTACACCTTC
clone size: -; J gene: TRBJ2-3; V gene: TRBV3-1/TRBV3-2; D gene: -; CDR3 protein: CASSQPKGLTDTQYF; CDR3 DNA: TGTGCCAGCAGCCAACCTAAGGGGCTCACAGATACGCAGTATTTT
clone size: -; J gene: TRBJ2-1; V gene: TRBV11-2; D gene: -; CDR3 protein: CASSLGLDNEQFF; CDR3 DNA: TGTGCCAGCAGCTTAGGTCTCGACAATGAGCAGTTCTTC
clone size: -; J gene: TRBJ2-5; V gene: TRBV6-2/TRBV6-3; D gene: -; CDR3 protein: CASSSFGGSQETQYF; CDR3 DNA: TGTGCCAGCAGTTCGTTTGGCGGTTCACAAGAGACCCAGTACTTC
clone size: -; J gene: TRBJ1-5; V gene: TRBV20-1; D gene: -; CDR3 protein: CTEGAVQPQHF; CDR3 DNA: TGCACTGAAGGGGCAGTCCAGCCCCAGCATTTT
clone size: -; J gene: TRBJ2-7; V gene: TRBV28; D gene: -; CDR3 protein: CASSLLGTAYEQYF; CDR3 DNA: TGTGCCAGCAGTTTATTGGGCACAGCCTACGAGCAGTACTTC
clone size: once; J gene: TRBJ1-2; V gene: TRBV7-9; D gene: -; CDR3 protein: CASSLRTDYGYTF; CDR3 DNA: TGTGCCAGCAGCTTAAGGACAGACTATGGCTACACCTTC
clone size: -; J gene: TRBJ2-7; V gene: TRBV6-2/TRBV6-3; D gene: TRBD1; CDR3 protein: CASSYSGRGLQAQNF; CDR3 DNA: TGTGCCAGCAGTTACTCCGGCAGGGGGCTCCAGGCTCAGAACTTC
clone size: -; J gene: TRBJ2-1; V gene: TRBV6-6; D gene: -; CDR3 protein: CASSQTNEQFF; CDR3 DNA: TGTGCCAGCAGCCAAACAAATGAGCAGTTCTTC
clone size: -; J gene: TRBJ2-1; V gene: TRBV2; D gene: -; CDR3 protein: CASRSDSFLGEQFF; CDR3 DNA: TGTGCCAGCAGATCCGATTCTTTTCTCGGTGAGCAGTTCTTC
clone size: -; J gene: TRBJ1-3; V gene: TRBV19; D gene: -; CDR3 protein: CASSIVGNPVPGGRNTIYF; CDR3 DNA: TGTGCCAGTAGTATAGTTGGCAATCCCGTTCCCGGCGGAAGAAACACCATATATTTT
clone size: -; J gene: TRBJ1-4; V gene: TRBV5-4; D gene: -; CDR3 protein: CASSPGGATNEKLFF; CDR3 DNA: TGTGCCAGCAGCCCGGGGGGGGCAACTAATGAAAAACTGTTTTTT